This T cell receptor beta chain was obtained from a study of memory CD8 T cells in hepatitis C reinfection. Overall study findings and caveats: Conclusions on public clonotypes and secondary clearance were not definitive with about 5 donors.

V was shortened by 6 bases and J by 0 bases, with 9 bases between the two germline ends. CDR3 length: 14 amino acids. In germline, CDR1 is LNHDA, CDR2 SQIVND (reference sequence). The time point here: peak reinfection, 3 to 8 weeks after reinfection detection. No in vitro expansion preceded TCR sequencing of the sorted cells. Sequencing was performed with immunoSEQ multiplex PCR; in TCRdb, only in-frame clones are kept and a portion is missing. The sample contains about 45,000 clones, 85% to 90% of which appear only once. Concerning this clone itself: The antigen is unknown.

The sequenced material came from naive CD8+ T cells sorted from blood. The chain combines TRBV19 with TRBJ1-5, with no clear D. This sequence was found in a man younger than 30 with hepatitis C virus infection. The CDR3: CASRAGLSNQPQHF. In DNA, the CDR3 is TGTGCCAGTAGAGCTGGACTTAGCAATCAGCCCCAGCATTTT.